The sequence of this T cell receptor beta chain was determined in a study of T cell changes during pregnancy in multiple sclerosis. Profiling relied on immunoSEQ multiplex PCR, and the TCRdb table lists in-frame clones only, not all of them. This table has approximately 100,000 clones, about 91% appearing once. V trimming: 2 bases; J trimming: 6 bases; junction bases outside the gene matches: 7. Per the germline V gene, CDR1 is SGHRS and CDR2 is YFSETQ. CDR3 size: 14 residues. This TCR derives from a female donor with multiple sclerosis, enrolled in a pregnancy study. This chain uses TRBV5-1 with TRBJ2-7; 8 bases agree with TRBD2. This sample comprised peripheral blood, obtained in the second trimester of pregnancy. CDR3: CASSFPGLESEQYF. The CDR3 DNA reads TGCGCCAGCAGCTTCCCGGGACTAGAATCCGAGCAGTACTTC.